This passage covers 10 T cell receptor beta chains from one sample sequenced in a study of Ad26.COV2.S vaccination and SARS-CoV-2 variants. TCRdb's table, derived via immunoSEQ multiplex PCR, lists solely in-frame clones and lacks some. This table holds approximately 340,000 clones, around 92% found once. The sequencing here drew on peripheral blood, taken after recovery from COVID-19. The origin of the receptors is a human donor who had recovered from COVID-19.

This clone has only one observation. The chain joins TRBV12-5 to TRBJ2-3; 10 nucleotides align to TRBD1. CDR1 and CDR2 (germline): LGHNT, FRNRAP. The CDR3 loop spans 15 amino acids. With V trimmed by 2 bases and J by 4 bases, 3 bases remained unmatched. The CDR3 here is CASGLRDRGADTQYF. The CDR3 coding sequence is TGTGCTAGTGGTTTGCGGGACAGGGGAGCAGATACGCAGTATTTT. Full variable domain (rest looked up from reference TRBV12-5 and TRBJ2-3): DARVTQTPRHKVTEMGQEVTMRCQPILGHNTVFWYRQTMMQGLELLAYFRNRAPLDDSGMPKDRFSAEMPDATLATLKIQPSEPRDSAVYFCASGLRDRGADTQYFGPGTRLTVL.

The V and J genes are TRBV7-9 and TRBJ2-7; 9 bases are shared with TRBD1. The CDR3 has 15 amino acids. CDR1 and CDR2 from the germline V gene are SEHNR and FQNEAQ (reference sequence). V lost 5 bases, J lost 7 bases, and 12 bases stayed unmatched. The CDR3 sequence: CASSDSPGQGLEQYF. The DNA for the CDR3 is TGTGCCAGCAGCGATTCACCGGGACAGGGCTTGGAGCAGTACTTC.

This clone was seen a single time. The chain recombines TRBV2 with TRBJ1-2; D is ambiguous. Trimming shortened V by 7 bases and J by 6 bases, and 9 bases separated the two germline ends. Germline CDR1 is SNHLY and CDR2 is FYNNEI. The CDR3 totals 11 residues. The CDR3 DNA reads TGTGCCAGCATGATTTTCGATGGCTACACCTTC. It codes for CASMIFDGYTF.

In regard to this clone: A read error may account for a junction end that differs from germline. The rearrangement links TRBV18 to TRBJ1-1, with TRBD1 matching 7 bases. Germline V CDR1 and CDR2: KGHSH, LQKENI. The CDR3 is made up of 14 amino acids. The CDR3 sequence: CASTPEGASTEAFF. The CDR3 DNA follows: TGTGCCAGCACACCAGAGGGGGCAAGCACTGAAGCTTTCTTT.

This chain uses TRBV5-3 with TRBJ1-4; perhaps TRBD1 as D (5 bases). Being an ORF, TRBV5-3 has a function that is uncertain. The V end was cut by 5 bases, the J end by 4 bases, with 18 bases between. CDR3 size: 16 residues. CDR3 DNA sequence: TGTGCCAGAAGACATCAAGACAGCCCTAATAATGAAAAACTGTTTTTT. Protein product: CARRHQDSPNNEKLFF.

This clone showed up just a few times. This chain connects TRBV24-1 to TRBJ1-2; unclear D gene. The CDR3 is 12 amino acids. Germline CDR1 KGHDR, CDR2 SFDVKD. Trimming pared 2 bases from V and 6 bases from J, leaving 6 bases between. The CDR3, as DNA: TGTGCCACCAGTGATTCTAAAAATGGCTACACCTTC. The encoded protein is CATSDSKNGYTF.

V usage is TRBV7-2 and J usage is TRBJ2-5; a weak D match, TRBD2 (6 bases). V lost 3 bases and J 5 bases, leaving 19 bases between the germline ends. This CDR3 has 16 amino acids. The germline V gene has CDR1 SGHTA and CDR2 FQGNSA. CDR3 nucleotide sequence: TGTGCCAGCAGCTTTGCCCTCGGGGCAGGGAGGGAGACCCAGTACTTC. This sequence encodes CASSFALGAGRETQYF.

The V call is TRBV10-1, the J call TRBJ1-5; tentatively, D is TRBD1 (6 bases). Germline-derived CDR1 and CDR2 are WNHNN and SYGVQD (reference sequence). The CDR3 is 16 residues long. With 6 bases removed from V and 5 bases from J, the gap between germline ends came to 20 bases. The CDR3 region has the DNA TGCGCCAGCAGGAGCTGGGGACAAGCAATCTATCAGCCCCAGCATTTT. Amino acid sequence: CASRSWGQAIYQPQHF.

The CDR3 is CASSPRQAASNTGELFF. The CDR3 DNA follows: TGTGCCAGCTCACCACGGCAGGCCGCATCGAACACCGGGGAGCTGTTTTTT. The chain recombines TRBV18 with TRBJ2-2; D is unclear. This CDR3 comprises 17 residues. CDR1 is KGHSH and CDR2 is LQKENI in the germline V gene. The V end lost 1 base, the J end lost 0 bases, and 12 bases lay between the germline ends. Together with reference TRBV18 and TRBJ2-2, the CDR3 gives the full variable domain: NAGVMQNPRHLVRRRGQEARLRCSPMKGHSHVYWYRQLPEEGLKFMVYLQKENIIDESGMPKERFSAEFPKEGPSILRIQQVVRGDSAAYFCASSPRQAASNTGELFFGEGSRLTVL.

This rearrangement joins TRBV7-9 to TRBJ2-3, with a tentative D call TRBD1 (5 bases). Germline V gene data show CDR1 as SEHNR and CDR2 as FQNEAQ (reference sequence). The CDR3 spans 14 residues. The V end lost 5 bases, the J end lost 7 bases, and 16 bases lay between the germline ends. The CDR3 sequence: CASSPGLGAYTQYF. The CDR3 nucleotides read TGTGCCAGCAGCCCCGGTCTTGGGGCGTATACGCAGTATTTT. The full variable domain, completed using reference TRBV7-9 and TRBJ2-3, is DTGVSQNPRHKITKRGQNVTFRCDPISEHNRLYWYRQTLGQGPEFLTYFQNEAQLEKSRLLSDRFSAERPKGSFSTLEIQRTEQGDSAMYLCASSPGLGAYTQYFGPGTRLTVL.